The rows below give T cell receptor beta chains drawn from one sample of a study of long-term antiretroviral therapy in people with HIV. TCRdb's copy holds only in-frame clones and misses some; the assay was immunoSEQ multiplex PCR. The table lists some 20,000 clones, around 79% of them singletons. Specimen: unsorted PBMCs, collected 2.3 years after starting antiretroviral therapy. The receptors shown here come from a woman in her 40s with HIV. CDR3s include the opening cysteine and the closing phenylalanine or tryptophan. Each record gives: V gene, CDR3 length, clone size, J gene, D gene, CDR3 DNA, CDR3 protein. The D gene is left open where the match is weak. Not all rows give a size; the values are once, few, many and, for expanded clones, a class.

TRBV5-1	15	-	TRBJ1-2	-	TGCGCCAGCAGCTACGGCAGGGGTCTTGCAAATGGCTACACCTTC	CASSYGRGLANGYTF
TRBV6-5	12	-	TRBJ1-1	-	TGTGCCAGCTCAGGGGAAGGGCCTGAAGCTTTCTTT	CASSGEGPEAFF
TRBV10-3	17	-	TRBJ2-3	TRBD1	TGTGCCATCAGACAGGGGGCGACTTCTTCTAGCACAGATACGCAGTATTTT	CAIRQGATSSSTDTQYF
TRBV10-3	12	-	TRBJ1-1	-	TGTGCCATCAGTGGCTGGGGCACTGAAGCTTTCTTT	CAISGWGTEAFF
TRBV28	12	-	TRBJ2-7	-	TGTGCCAGCACTCTATCGTCGGGCGAGCAGTACTTC	CASTLSSGEQYF
TRBV7-2	13	-	TRBJ2-5	-	TGTGCCAGCAGCCCCTCGCTGCAAGAGACCCAGTACTTC	CASSPSLQETQYF
TRBV28	19	-	TRBJ1-2	TRBD1	TGTGCCAGCAGTTTAAAGGGGTATCGTAGGGACAGCTCGAGAGGTGGCTACACCTTC	CASSLKGYRRDSSRGGYTF
TRBV6-1	15	-	TRBJ1-2	TRBD1	TGTGCCAGCAGTGAATCTCAACAGGGGGCGGGTGGCTACACCTTC	CASSESQQGAGGYTF
TRBV2	11	-	TRBJ2-7	-	TGTGCCAGCAGTGGAGGTTACGAGCAGTACTTC	CASSGGYEQYF
TRBV27	14	-	TRBJ2-7	TRBD1	TGTGCCAGCCGCGCCGGGACAGCCGCCTACGAGCAGTACTTC	CASRAGTAAYEQYF
TRBV7-2	15	-	TRBJ1-2	-	TGTGCCAGCAGCTCGCGGGGTCCACTCAACTATGGCTACACCTTC	CASSSRGPLNYGYTF
TRBV7-9	15	-	TRBJ1-5	-	TGTGCCAGCAGCTTAGGACAGGTTGACAATCAGCCCCAGCATTTT	CASSLGQVDNQPQHF
TRBV30	14	-	TRBJ2-2	-	TGTGCCTGGTCCGGGACCCCGAACACCGGGGAGCTGTTTTTT	CAWSGTPNTGELFF
TRBV18	17	-	TRBJ2-1	TRBD2	TGTGCCAGCTCACCACGTGGCTCTAGCGGAGTTGGGGATGAGCAGTTCTTC	CASSPRGSSGVGDEQFF
TRBV13	12	-	TRBJ1-6	-	TGTGCCAGCAGCTTGTCAGCCGATTCCCTCCACTTT	CASSLSADSLHF
TRBV5-1	16	-	TRBJ2-6	TRBD1	TGCGCCAGCAGCGGCGGACAGGCGGCTGGGGCCAACGTCCTGACTTTC	CASSGGQAAGANVLTF
TRBV19	16	once	TRBJ1-1	-	TGTGCCAGTAGTATCTGGGTCGAGGGGGTGAACACTGAAGCTTTCTTT	CASSIWVEGVNTEAFF
TRBV7-2	17	-	TRBJ2-1	TRBD2	TGTGCCAGCAGCTTCTGGTGGGGAGGGCTCAGTCCAAATGAGCAGTTCTTC	CASSFWWGGLSPNEQFF
TRBV19	16	-	TRBJ1-2	TRBD1	TGTGCCAGTTGCCTCTACAGGGGACAGGGGCCTCTTGGCTACACCTTC	CASCLYRGQGPLGYTF
TRBV19	14	-	TRBJ2-7	-	TGTGCCAGTAGTATGGTGCAGAGCGGCTACGAGCAGTACTTC	CASSMVQSGYEQYF
TRBV5-8	15	-	TRBJ2-2	-	TGTGCCAGCAGCTTGGAACAGGGAGGGACCGGGGAGCTGTTTTTT	CASSLEQGGTGELFF
TRBV7-8	15	-	TRBJ1-1	TRBD1	TGTGCCAGCAGATCGAGACAGGGTGTTGACACTGAAGCTTTCTTT	CASRSRQGVDTEAFF
TRBV9	14	-	TRBJ1-5	-	TGTGCCAGCAGCGTAGGGTCAGGGAGTCGGCCCCAGCATTTT	CASSVGSGSRPQHF
TRBV4-3	15	-	TRBJ2-3	-	TGCGCCAGCAGCGCTGGAGGGGCTGGCGTAGATACGCAGTATTTT	CASSAGGAGVDTQYF
TRBV7-2	15	-	TRBJ2-7	TRBD2	TGTGCCAGCAGCGATAAAGCGGGATCGGGCTACGAGCAGTACTTC	CASSDKAGSGYEQYF
TRBV4-3	15	-	TRBJ1-1	-	TGCGCCAGCAGCCAAGATTGGGGACTGAACACTGAAGCTTTCTTT	CASSQDWGLNTEAFF
TRBV18	15	-	TRBJ1-4	TRBD1	TGTGCCAGCTCACCGTTCGAGGGGGCGATAGAAAAACTGTTTTTT	CASSPFEGAIEKLFF
TRBV19	13	-	TRBJ2-1	-	TGTGCCACCAGCCCGAGCTCCTACAATGAGCAGTTCTTC	CATSPSSYNEQFF
TRBV19	16	-	TRBJ2-3	-	TGTGCCAGTAGTAGACAGGGAGGCTCTAGCACAGATACGCAGTATTTT	CASSRQGGSSTDTQYF